These 21 T cell receptor beta chains came from one sample sequenced in a study of molecular identifiers for immune sequencing clone quantification. Each CDR3 protein gets one entry after TCRdb re-called the PCR reads with MiXCR. The repertoire has hundreds of thousands of distinct CDR3 sequences, roughly 25% of them found once; the top ten carry 0.78%. The sample comprised naive CD8+ T cells from blood, with Jurkat cell RNA spiked in. Subset of the sample: FACS-sorted CD8+CD4-CCR7+CD45RA+ naive T cells. Receptors were obtained from a human donor in good health. Some libraries in this study had Jurkat cell RNA spiked in.

Details on this clonotype: At one of its ends the junction is not consistent with the germline gene, which may arise from a read error. The genes are TRBV4-1 and TRBJ2-3, with D possibly TRBD2 on 6 matching bases. This CDR3 has 17 amino acids. From germline, CDR1 is MGHRA and CDR2 YSYEKL. CDR3 protein: CASSQDPSPTSGDAQYF. The CDR3 DNA reads as TGCGCCAGCAGCCAAGATCCTAGCCCCACATCGGGAGATGCGCAGTATTTT.

This clonotype came up a few times. The chain combines TRBV12-3 or TRBV12-4 with TRBJ2-5, with 9 positions matching TRBD1. The CDR3 covers 14 residues. The V and J ends lost 6 bases and 4 bases, in that order; junction bases with no gene match: 6. The CDR3 here is CASSTGTGLETQYF. CDR3 bases: TGTGCCAGCAGCACCGGGACAGGGTTAGAGACCCAGTACTTC.

As concerns this clonotype: Since a much larger clone is just one base distant, this may be a read error. The chain couples TRBV7-9 to TRBJ1-1; TRBD1 is a possible D gene (5 bases). Germline CDR1 reads SEHNR; CDR2 reads FQNEAQ (reference sequence). The CDR3 is 13 amino acids. CDR3 sequence (DNA): TGTGCCAGCAGCCCCAGGGATCGGACTGGAGCTTTCTTT. It yields the protein CASSPRDRTGAFF. The full variable domain, with the rest looked up from reference TRBV7-9 and TRBJ1-1, is DTGVSQNPRHKITKRGQNVTFRCDPISEHNRLYWYRQTLGQGPEFLTYFQNEAQLEKSRLLSDRFSAERPKGSFSTLEIQRTEQGDSAMYLCASSPRDRTGAFFGQGTRLTVV.

V gene TRBV20-1 combines with J gene TRBJ1-1; 9 nucleotides align to TRBD1. The length of the CDR3 is 18 residues. The V gene end was trimmed by 2 bases and the J gene end by 6 bases; junction bases not matched to a gene: 19. Per germline, CDR1 DFQATT and CDR2 SNEGSKA (reference sequence). As DNA, the CDR3 is TGCAGTGCTAGACCTACAGGGGGCGCAGGGTCAGGTTTATCTGAAGCTTTCTTT. Translating it yields CSARPTGGAGSGLSEAFF.

This rearrangement joins TRBV6-2 or TRBV6-3 to TRBJ2-3; 10 bases line up with TRBD2. After removal of 5 bases from V and 3 bases from J, the junction contained 8 bases not matched to a gene. Germline CDR1 is MNHEY and CDR2 is SVGEGT. The CDR3 is 16 amino acids. The DNA of the CDR3 is TGTGCCAGCAGTCCAAAGCGGGGGGGCCTTACAGATACGCAGTATTTT. Translation gives CASSPKRGGLTDTQYF.

The genes are TRBV13 and TRBJ1-2; 12 bases map to TRBD1. Germline CDR1 reads PRHDT; CDR2 reads FYEKMQ (reference sequence). The CDR3 runs 15 residues. J was trimmed by 5 bases and V by 4 bases; bases with no gene match: 5. CDR3 bases: TGTGCCAGCAGCTCTCAGGGACAGGGGGCTTATGGCTACACCTTC. Its translation is CASSSQGQGAYGYTF.

This clonotype has only a few counts. This sequence joins TRBV15 and TRBJ2-7; 12 nucleotides align to TRBD2. This CDR3 spans 15 amino acids. The V gene end was trimmed by 4 bases and the J gene end by 7 bases; junction bases not matched to a gene: 8. Germline assignment: CDR1 LNHNV and CDR2 YYDKDF (reference sequence). CDR3 sequence (DNA): TGTGCCACCAGCACCCGACTAGCGGGGGCCTGGGAGCAGTACTTC. It translates to CATSTRLAGAWEQYF.

This clonotype occurred a few times. The rearrangement uses TRBV12-3 or TRBV12-4 and TRBJ2-1, with 11 bases matching TRBD2. The length of the CDR3 is 17 residues. V lost 6 bases and J lost 9; bases outside the gene matches: 16. The CDR3 DNA reads TGTGCCAGCAGGGACGATCTTAGCGGGGGGGCCGAAGGTGAGCAGTTCTTC. This codes for CASRDDLSGGAEGEQFF.

This clonotype was observed a handful of times. This chain joins TRBV20-1 and TRBJ2-2; D remains unclear. The CDR3 extends over 16 amino acids. Trimming left V 1 base short and J 6 bases short, with 18 bases between. Germline V lookup: CDR1 DFQATT, CDR2 SNEGSKA (reference sequence). The DNA of the CDR3 is TGCAGTGCTAGAGCCCTAGGGCCACTTAACCCCGGGGAGCTGTTTTTT. Its protein product is CSARALGPLNPGELFF.

This clonotype occurred a few times. The V gene is TRBV5-3, the J gene TRBJ1-3, with D hard to call. TRBV5-3 is treated as an ORF (open reading frame) with a function not yet certain. Trimming stripped 8 bases from V and 1 base from J, with 16 bases between. The CDR3 is 15 amino acids. CDR3 nucleotides: TGTGCCAGCAGCCCGGTGGCTGTTTCTGGAAACACCATATATTTT. Its translation: CASSPVAVSGNTIYF.

Many counts were recorded for this clonotype. The J gene is TRBJ2-4, the V gene TRBV19; TRBD1 aligns across 7 bases. After removal of 3 bases from V and 6 bases from J, the junction contained 5 bases not matched to a gene. Germline loops: CDR1 LNHDA, CDR2 SQIVND (reference sequence). The CDR3 spans 14 residues. The CDR3 here is CASSIRGGLNIQYF. The CDR3, as DNA: TGTGCCAGTAGTATCAGAGGGGGCTTAAACATTCAGTACTTC.

This clonotype was counted a single time. The V and J genes are TRBV27 and TRBJ2-7, with D possibly being TRBD1 (5 bases). CDR1 and CDR2 from the germline V gene are MNHEY and SMNVEV (reference sequence). Trimming shortened V by 0 bases and J by 0 bases, and 12 bases separated the two germline ends. The CDR3 is 16 amino acids. The CDR3 here is CASSLSRQGSSYEQYF. The DNA of the CDR3 is TGTGCCAGCAGTTTATCGCGGCAGGGAAGCTCCTACGAGCAGTACTTC.

This clonotype was found many times. The genes are TRBV29-1 and TRBJ2-3; no firm D call. The CDR3 sequence is 14 residues long. Germline-derived CDR1 and CDR2 are SQVTM and ANQGSEA. The germline V and J ends were trimmed by 3 bases and 2 bases, with 12 bases remaining between them. This CDR3 reads CSVDTTRSTDTQYF. CDR3 DNA: TGCAGCGTTGATACAACACGATCCACAGATACGCAGTATTTT.

This clonotype turned up a few times. The rearrangement links TRBV19 to TRBJ1-6, with D possibly being TRBD1 (5 bases). CDR1 LNHDA and CDR2 SQIVND come from the germline V gene (reference sequence). There are 12 residues in the CDR3. V lost 4 bases and J 8 bases, leaving 6 bases between the germline ends. The chain's CDR3 is CASSKGHSPLHF. The CDR3 coding sequence is TGTGCCAGTAGTAAGGGACATTCACCCCTCCACTTT. The variable domain in full, with the rest retrieved from reference TRBV19 and TRBJ1-6, is DGGITQSPKYLFRKEGQNVTLSCEQNLNHDAMYWYRQDPGQGLRLIYYSQIVNDFQKGDIAEGYSVSREKKESFPLTVTSAQKNPTAFYLCASSKGHSPLHFGNGTRLTVT.

This clonotype was counted at least ten times. The chain carries TRBV9 and TRBJ1-1; 12 bases line up with TRBD1. Per the germline V gene, CDR1 is SGDLS and CDR2 is YYNGEE. The CDR3 runs to 15 residues. V was clipped by 2 bases and J by 5 bases; unmatched bases: 4. CDR3 region: CASSVGTGGYTEAFF. The CDR3 DNA is TGTGCCAGCAGCGTTGGGACAGGGGGCTATACTGAAGCTTTCTTT.

In its sample, this clonotype was seen many times. An end of the junction differs from the germline gene, which may be a read error. The CDR3 spells CASSYRSGADAFF. The CDR3 nucleotides are TGTGCCAGCAGCTACCGATCCGGGGCTGACGCTTTCTTT. The chain is built from TRBV13 and TRBJ1-1, with TRBD1 as a possible D gene (5 bases). Germline CDR1 reads PRHDT; CDR2 reads FYEKMQ (reference sequence). The CDR3 sequence is 13 residues long. Full variable domain (remainder filled in from reference TRBV13 and TRBJ1-1): AAGVIQSPRHLIKEKRETATLKCYPIPRHDTVYWYQQGPGQDPQFLISFYEKMQSDKGSIPDRFSAQQFSDYHSELNMSSLELGDSALYFCASSYRSGADAFFGQGTRLTVV.

This clonotype was counted many times. V usage is TRBV7-9 and J usage is TRBJ1-1, with a tentative D call TRBD1 (5 bases). The CDR3 has 14 amino acids. The germline V gene encodes CDR1 SEHNR and CDR2 FQNEAQ (reference sequence). V lost 6 bases, J lost 7 bases, and 18 bases lay in between. CDR3 sequence: CASSLDGARNEAFF. For the CDR3, the DNA is TGTGCCAGCAGTCTAGATGGGGCGCGAAATGAAGCTTTCTTT.

This clonotype was detected ten times or more. The genes are TRBV29-1 and TRBJ1-5; TRBD1 is a possible D gene (6 bases). The germline V gene has CDR1 SQVTM and CDR2 ANQGSEA. The V gene lost 6 bases and the J gene lost 6 bases, with 18 bases spanning the gap. CDR3 length: 14 amino acids. For the CDR3, the DNA is TGCAGCGTCGCCGAGGCAGGGGCGGGTCAGCCCCAGCATTTT. Translating it yields CSVAEAGAGQPQHF.

This clonotype was recorded once. The chain links TRBV7-9 to TRBJ2-7; no clear D gene. The CDR3 sequence is 13 residues long. Germline-derived CDR1 and CDR2 are SEHNR and FQNEAQ (reference sequence). V lost 1 base and J 4 bases, leaving 8 bases between the germline ends. CDR3 bases: TGTGCCAGCAGCTTAGATCTGAAATACGAGCAGTACTTC. Translation: CASSLDLKYEQYF.

This clonotype was observed many times. This CDR3 is CSASYTGREQETQYF. CDR3 bases: TGCAGTGCTAGTTACACCGGCAGGGAGCAGGAGACCCAGTACTTC. The V gene is TRBV20-1, the J gene TRBJ2-5; D possibly matches TRBD1 or TRBD2 (5 bases each). Looked up from germline, CDR1 is DFQATT and CDR2 is SNEGSKA (reference sequence). V shed 3 bases and J shed 5 bases, with 19 bases lying between them. The CDR3 extends over 15 amino acids.

Note on this clonotype: A much larger clone lies a single base off, so this may be a read error. The rearrangement joins TRBV7-9 to TRBJ2-3; TRBD1 agrees at 10 bases. The CDR3 has 16 amino acids. CDR1 is SEHNR and CDR2 is FQNEAQ in the germline V gene (reference sequence). The DNA for the CDR3 is TGTGCCAGCAGCTTAGTGGGACAGGGGATCACAAATACGCAGTATTTT. Translation: CASSLVGQGITNTQYF.